This passage covers 15 T cell receptor beta chains from one sample sequenced in a study of T cells after yellow fever vaccination. TCRdb analysed the 5' RACE reads with MiXCR anew, one entry per CDR3 protein. In the table there are under 550,000 distinct CDR3 sequences, less than 25% of which are singletons. The sample was PBMCs, taken approximately 20 days after the first yellow fever vaccination. These receptors were obtained from a man aged 18 to 30 who received the YFV17D yellow fever vaccine.

This chain links TRBV7-2 with TRBJ2-5, with D maybe TRBD1 (6 bases). V was trimmed by 2 bases and J by 4 bases, leaving 14 bases between them. Germline V lookup: CDR1 SGHTA, CDR2 FQGNSA. CDR3 length: 15 amino acids. The CDR3 coding sequence is TGTGCCAGCAGCTTAAGAAACAGGGTGATAGAGACCCAGTACTTC. Protein: CASSLRNRVIETQYF.

There are a few counts of this clonotype. The chain has TRBV19 and TRBJ1-4, with D tentatively TRBD1 (5 bases). The CDR3 sequence is 13 residues long. Trimming took 6 bases from V and 4 from J, leaving 9 bases between them. In germline, CDR1 is LNHDA, CDR2 SQIVND (reference sequence). CDR3 sequence: CASSRVINEKLFF. CDR3 DNA sequence: TGTGCCAGTAGCAGGGTGATTAATGAAAAACTGTTTTTT. Together with reference TRBV19 and TRBJ1-4, the CDR3 gives the full variable domain: DGGITQSPKYLFRKEGQNVTLSCEQNLNHDAMYWYRQDPGQGLRLIYYSQIVNDFQKGDIAEGYSVSREKKESFPLTVTSAQKNPTAFYLCASSRVINEKLFFGSGTQLSVL.

In this sample, this clonotype turned up a few times. The rearrangement links TRBV29-1 to TRBJ1-4; D gene unclear. The CDR3 length is 11 residues. The germline V gene has CDR1 SQVTM and CDR2 ANQGSEA. Trimming removed 7 bases from V and 7 bases from J, with 10 bases in between. The CDR3 DNA sequence: TGCAGCGCCTTTTCCGGTGAAAAACTGTTTTTT. Translating it yields CSAFSGEKLFF.

V and J are TRBV20-1 and TRBJ2-5; D is ambiguous. The CDR3 totals 14 residues. Germline CDR1 is DFQATT and CDR2 is SNEGSKA (reference sequence). The V end was cut by 0 bases, the J end by 2 bases, with 10 bases between. CDR3 bases: TGCAGTGCTAGAGATGATGCACGGCAAGAGACCCAGTACTTC. Translating it yields CSARDDARQETQYF.

The J gene is TRBJ2-2, the V gene TRBV6-1, with 7 bases lining up with TRBD2. V trimming: 7 bases; J trimming: 3 bases; junction bases outside the gene matches: 5. The CDR3 totals 14 residues. Germline CDR1 is MNHNS and CDR2 is SASEGT. CDR3 sequence (DNA): TGTGCCAGCACCCAGGGAGGGTACACCGGGGAGCTGTTTTTT. Its protein product is CASTQGGYTGELFF.

This sequence joins TRBV5-6 and TRBJ2-1; 8 nucleotides agree with TRBD2. V was clipped by 2 bases and J by 6 bases; unmatched bases: 7. Germline CDR1 is SGHDT and CDR2 is YYEEEE. The CDR3 loop spans 15 amino acids. This chain's CDR3 is CASSFRTSKGNEQFF. The CDR3 nucleotides read TGTGCCAGCAGCTTTCGGACTAGCAAAGGCAATGAGCAGTTCTTC.

In DNA form, the CDR3 reads TGTGCCAGGAGCCCCGAGGTCCGGCACAATGAGCAGTTCTTC. Its translation is CARSPEVRHNEQFF. This chain links TRBV5-6 with TRBJ2-1, with D unclear. Per germline, CDR1 SGHDT and CDR2 YYEEEE. Trimming stripped 8 bases from V and 5 bases from J, with 17 bases between. This CDR3 has 14 residues.

The CDR3: CASSLSGFVFSTNEKLFF. Written as DNA, the CDR3 is TGTGCCAGCAGCCTCTCGGGGTTTGTGTTTTCGACTAATGAAAAACTGTTTTTT. The J gene is TRBJ1-4, the V gene TRBV11-2; D unclear. Trimming shortened V by 5 bases and J by 2 bases, and 21 bases separated the two germline ends. This CDR3 region has 18 residues. Germline V gives CDR1 SGHAT, CDR2 FQNNGV. Combining the CDR3 with reference TRBV11-2 and TRBJ1-4 gives the whole variable domain EAGVAQSPRYKIIEKRQSVAFWCNPISGHATLYWYQQILGQGPKLLIQFQNNGVVDDSQLPKDRFSAERLKGVDSTLKIQPAKLEDSAVYLCASSLSGFVFSTNEKLFFGSGTQLSVL.

This clonotype was counted between two and nine times. This chain joins TRBV7-9 and TRBJ1-1; D gene uncertain. The CDR3 length is 11 residues. V was trimmed by 1 base and J by 11 bases, leaving 8 bases between them. The germline V gene encodes CDR1 SEHNR and CDR2 FQNEAQ (reference sequence). CDR3 sequence: CASSLGVRAFF. The DNA of the CDR3 is TGTGCCAGCAGCTTAGGGGTGCGTGCTTTCTTT.

This clonotype was detected only a few times. J is TRBJ2-2 and V is TRBV7-9; TRBD2 aligns across 9 bases. V gave up 5 bases and J gave up 6 bases; unmatched junction bases: 7. The CDR3 consists of 15 residues. Germline CDR1 is SEHNR and CDR2 is FQNEAQ (reference sequence). The CDR3 sequence: CASSTVQRGAGELFF. CDR3 nucleotides: TGTGCCAGCAGCACCGTTCAGCGGGGGGCCGGGGAGCTGTTTTTT.

This clonotype has only one observation. The chain couples TRBV20-1 to TRBJ2-3; D could derive from TRBD1 or TRBD2 (5 bases each). V dropped 3 bases and J dropped 5 bases, with 9 bases sitting between them. CDR1 is DFQATT, CDR2 SNEGSKA, per germline (reference sequence). The CDR3 is 12 amino acids. CDR3 sequence reads: CSASVGEDTQYF. The CDR3 DNA follows: TGCAGTGCTAGTGTGGGGGAAGATACGCAGTATTTT.

This clonotype was detected only once. V is TRBV20-1 and J is TRBJ2-7, with a weak D call TRBD1 (6 bases). Deletions cut 4 bases from V and 1 base from J, with 17 bases between. The length of the CDR3 is 15 residues. Germline CDR1 reads DFQATT; CDR2 reads SNEGSKA (reference sequence). The CDR3 is CSAMGRGGQSYEQYF. In nucleotides, the CDR3 is TGCAGTGCTATGGGCAGGGGCGGTCAATCCTACGAGCAGTACTTC.

This clonotype was detected a few times. The CDR3 DNA sequence: TGTGCCAGCAGCTTACACCCAGAACAAGAGACCCAGTACTTC. Amino acids: CASSLHPEQETQYF. The chain couples TRBV7-8 to TRBJ2-5; the D is unclear. The CDR3 length is 14 residues. In germline, CDR1 is SGHVS, CDR2 FQNEAQ. Trimming shortened V by 2 bases and J by 2 bases, and 9 bases separated the two germline ends.

This chain connects TRBV24-1 to TRBJ2-1, with no clear D. The V end was cut by 5 bases, the J end by 2 bases, with 9 bases between. CDR1 and CDR2 from the germline V gene are KGHDR and SFDVKD. This CDR3 has 14 amino acids. Here the CDR3 reads CATSVGDPYNEQFF. The CDR3 DNA reads as TGTGCCACCAGTGTAGGTGACCCCTACAATGAGCAGTTCTTC.

In this sample, this clonotype turned up a few times. The chain carries TRBV12-3 or TRBV12-4 and TRBJ1-2, with a weak D call TRBD1 (6 bases). Trimming removed 6 bases at V and 4 bases at J, with 15 bases between. The CDR3 runs to 14 residues. The chain's CDR3 is CASRDSGRPYGYTF. The DNA of the CDR3 is TGTGCCAGCAGGGACAGTGGGAGACCCTATGGCTACACCTTC.